These T cell receptor beta chains were read from a single sample in a study of OX40 agonist ivuxolimab in advanced cancers. Profiling relied on immunoSEQ multiplex PCR, and the TCRdb table lists in-frame clones only, not all of them. The data contain about 73,000 clones, about nine tenths of them singletons. This sample comprised CD4+ or CD8+ T cells sorted from blood, obtained in a trial of the OX40 agonist ivuxolimab. The receptors here all came from an adult with an advanced solid tumor such as melanoma, head and neck, liver or kidney cancer. Both conserved end residues are part of each CDR3. A D gene is named only where the DNA matches it firmly. Expanded clones are given a class, and other clones once, few, many or no size at all.

len	j_gene	abundance	v_gene	d_gene	CDR3aa	CDR3nt
14	TRBJ1-1	once	TRBV5-1	.	CASSSQGRYTEAFF	TGCGCCAGCAGCTCCCAGGGAAGGTACACTGAAGCTTTCTTT
13	TRBJ1-6	.	TRBV9	.	CASSARTNSPLHF	TGTGCCAGCTCGGCCCGAACCAATTCACCCCTCCACTTT
16	TRBJ1-3	.	TRBV7-9	.	CASSYGYRGSGNTIYF	TGTGCCAGCAGCTACGGCTACAGAGGCTCTGGAAACACCATATATTTT
13	TRBJ2-1	.	TRBV11-2	.	CASSLADYNEQFF	TGTGCCAGCAGCTTAGCGGACTACAATGAGCAGTTCTTC
14	TRBJ2-5	medium-sized	TRBV28	TRBD2	CASSPWEGAETQYF	TGTGCCAGCAGTCCCTGGGAGGGAGCGGAGACCCAGTACTTC
15	TRBJ1-5	.	TRBV19	.	CASSPPGTLHQPQHF	TGTGCCAGTAGCCCCCCCGGGACATTGCATCAGCCCCAGCATTTT
13	TRBJ2-5	.	TRBV30	TRBD2	CAWSPGGQETQYF	TGTGCCTGGAGCCCGGGAGGCCAAGAGACCCAGTACTTC
15	TRBJ2-2	.	TRBV27	TRBD2	CASSARTSGSGELFF	TGTGCCAGCAGTGCCAGGACTAGCGGGAGTGGGGAGCTGTTTTTT
14	TRBJ1-1	once	TRBV29-1	TRBD1	CSVALGQAYDGAFF	TGCAGCGTTGCCCTGGGACAGGCCTACGATGGGGCTTTCTTT
14	TRBJ2-1	.	TRBV19	.	CASSIPGLYNEQFF	TGTGCCAGTAGCATACCGGGCCTTTACAATGAGCAGTTCTTC
15	TRBJ2-7	.	TRBV5-1	.	CASSVGTGISYEQYF	TGCGCCAGCAGCGTGGGAACAGGCATTTCGTACGAGCAGTACTTC
14	TRBJ2-1	.	TRBV6-6	TRBD1	CASGTGQGAREQFF	TGTGCCAGCGGGACAGGACAGGGGGCAAGGGAGCAGTTCTTC
14	TRBJ2-7	.	TRBV4-1	TRBD1	CASSQTGGSYEQYF	TGCGCCAGCAGCCAGACAGGGGGCTCCTACGAGCAGTACTTC
11	TRBJ2-1	once	TRBV20-1	.	CSASRRNEQFF	TGCAGTGCTTCCCGGAGGAATGAGCAGTTCTTC
14	TRBJ1-1	once	TRBV5-4	.	CASSLASGLREAFF	TGTGCCAGCAGCTTGGCCTCGGGACTGAGAGAAGCTTTCTTT
13	TRBJ2-7	.	TRBV5-6	TRBD1	CASSLDRGYEQYF	TGTGCCAGCAGCTTGGACAGGGGCTATGAGCAGTACTTC